The 21 T cell receptor beta chains below come from one sample, sequenced in a study of blood T cell repertoires in COVID-19. Sequencing was performed with immunoSEQ multiplex PCR; in TCRdb, only in-frame clones are kept and a portion is missing. The sample lists fewer than 600,000 clones, roughly 88% seen once, with 1.5% to 2% in the top ten. The sample was PBMCs or T cells enriched from blood (not recorded which). The receptors come from a woman aged 40 to 55 who had recovered from COVID-19.

The chain carries TRBV18 and TRBJ1-2, with TRBD1 as a possible D gene (6 bases). CDR3 size: 15 residues. The V gene's germline CDR1 is KGHSH and CDR2 LQKENI. V lost 3 bases and J 7 bases, leaving 18 bases between the germline ends. The CDR3 here is CASSPPGARESGYTF. Written as DNA, the CDR3 is TGTGCCAGCTCACCCCCAGGGGCCAGGGAGTCTGGCTACACCTTC.

This rearrangement joins TRBV5-1 to TRBJ1-5; D possibly corresponds to TRBD1 (5 bases). Germline V gives CDR1 SGHRS, CDR2 YFSETQ. Trimming pared 0 bases from V and 5 bases from J, leaving 12 bases between. The CDR3 extends over 15 amino acids. The CDR3 spells CASSLEGAPHQPQHF. The CDR3 coding sequence is TGCGCCAGCAGCTTGGAAGGGGCCCCTCATCAGCCCCAGCATTTT.

V is TRBV19 and J is TRBJ2-1, with TRBD2 matching 7 bases. This CDR3 region has 17 residues. Losses at the gene ends were 6 bases for V and 2 bases for J; bases not matched to a gene: 13. Germline V gene sequence: CDR1 LNHDA, CDR2 SQIVND (reference sequence). This chain's CDR3 is CASSQIAGSPAYNEQFF. Written as DNA, the CDR3 is TGTGCCAGTAGCCAGATAGCGGGTAGCCCCGCCTACAATGAGCAGTTCTTC.

The chain uses TRBV19 and TRBJ1-2; 8 nucleotides match TRBD1. The CDR3 covers 12 residues. CDR1 is LNHDA, CDR2 SQIVND, per germline (reference sequence). V shed 3 bases, J shed 8 bases, and the junction held 2 bases outside the gene matches. The CDR3 sequence: CASSIGTGGYTF. CDR3 coding DNA: TGTGCCAGTAGTATTGGGACAGGAGGCTACACCTTC.

In this sample, this clone turned up a few times. This rearrangement joins TRBV5-1 to TRBJ2-2, with D maybe TRBD1 (5 bases). CDR1 is SGHRS and CDR2 is YFSETQ in the germline V gene. The length of the CDR3 is 15 residues. Trimming left V 0 bases short and J 1 base short, with 7 bases between. The DNA of the CDR3 is TGCGCCAGCAGCTTGGTGGGGCAGAACACCGGGGAGCTGTTTTTT. This translates into CASSLVGQNTGELFF.

This rearrangement joins TRBV5-4 to TRBJ1-2; D ambiguous. Trimming left V 0 bases short and J 8 bases short, with 17 bases between. The CDR3 has 15 amino acids. CDR1 is SGHNT and CDR2 is YYREEE in the germline V gene (reference sequence). As DNA, the CDR3 is TGTGCCAGCAGCTTGGAGCCGCTCGGGGTGCGAGGCTACACCTTC. Amino acids: CASSLEPLGVRGYTF.

The rearrangement joins TRBV7-9 to TRBJ2-3; 7 bases align to TRBD2. Germline CDR1 reads SEHNR; CDR2 reads FQNEAQ (reference sequence). V shed 1 base and J 7 bases; nucleotides not matched to a gene: 2. This CDR3 spans 13 amino acids. CDR3 DNA: TGTGCCAGCAGCTTAGGGGAGGGTTATACGCAGTATTTT. Encoded protein: CASSLGEGYTQYF.

This clone was counted between two and nine times. The gene calls are TRBV27 and TRBJ2-1, with a possible D match to TRBD2 (5 bases). Germline V gene sequence: CDR1 MNHEY, CDR2 SMNVEV (reference sequence). The V gene lost 8 bases and the J gene lost 0 bases, with 26 bases spanning the gap. CDR3 size: 19 residues. Here the CDR3 reads CASRHRATNFWSSYNEQFF. DNA of the CDR3: TGTGCCAGCCGCCATCGGGCGACTAATTTTTGGAGCTCCTACAATGAGCAGTTCTTC.

The chain couples TRBV28 to TRBJ1-2, with D perhaps matching TRBD1 (6 bases). V shed 8 bases and J shed 4 bases, with 20 bases lying between them. The CDR3 consists of 15 residues. Germline V gene sequence: CDR1 MDHEN, CDR2 SYDVKM. The CDR3 loop reads CASGGLGGPLYGYTF. The CDR3 DNA reads as TGTGCCAGCGGGGGGCTGGGGGGGCCCCTCTATGGCTACACCTTC.

The chain has TRBV19 and TRBJ1-1, with D unclear. CDR3 length equals 12 residues. The V and J ends lost 5 bases and 4 bases respectively, with 8 bases between them. The germline V gene has CDR1 LNHDA and CDR2 SQIVND (reference sequence). The CDR3 loop reads CASSVGSTEAFF. CDR3 nucleotides: TGTGCCAGTAGTGTGGGGAGCACTGAAGCTTTCTTT.

The chain is built from TRBV18 and TRBJ1-3; TRBD1 agrees at 7 bases. CDR1 is KGHSH, CDR2 LQKENI, per germline. The CDR3 is made up of 16 amino acids. With V trimmed by 6 bases and J by 2 bases, 10 bases remained unmatched. As DNA, the CDR3 is TGTGCCAGCTCCCAATTGACAGGGTTGACTGGAAACACCATATATTTT. Its translation is CASSQLTGLTGNTIYF. Full variable domain (remainder filled in from reference TRBV18 and TRBJ1-3): NAGVMQNPRHLVRRRGQEARLRCSPMKGHSHVYWYRQLPEEGLKFMVYLQKENIIDESGMPKERFSAEFPKEGPSILRIQQVVRGDSAAYFCASSQLTGLTGNTIYFGEGSWLTVV.

In DNA, the CDR3 is TGTGCCAGCAGCTTAGCCAGGACTAGCGGGGGCTACGAGCAGTACTTC. This encodes CASSLARTSGGYEQYF. The rearrangement uses TRBV7-9 and TRBJ2-7; 13 nucleotides line up with TRBD2. In germline, CDR1 is SEHNR, CDR2 FQNEAQ (reference sequence). With V trimmed by 0 bases and J by 3 bases, 2 bases remained unmatched. CDR3 length: 16 residues.

This chain joins TRBV4-3 and TRBJ2-6, with D possibly being TRBD1 (5 bases). Looked up from germline, CDR1 is LGHNA and CDR2 is YSLEER. CDR3 length equals 16 residues. V was trimmed by 0 bases and J by 3 bases, leaving 9 bases between them. The CDR3 DNA reads TGCGCCAGCAGCCAAGATTTAGGGGTTGGGGCCAACGTCCTGACTTTC. Its translation: CASSQDLGVGANVLTF.

This rearrangement joins TRBV5-1 to TRBJ2-3, with 8 positions matching TRBD2. From germline, CDR1 is SGHRS and CDR2 YFSETQ. There are 16 residues in the CDR3. The V gene end was trimmed by 2 bases and the J gene end by 2 bases; junction bases not matched to a gene: 7. The CDR3 nucleotides are TGCGCCAGCAGCTTAGGAACTAGCGGCCACACAGATACGCAGTATTTT. Translating gives CASSLGTSGHTDTQYF.

The rearrangement joins TRBV6-1 to TRBJ1-3; no clear D. CDR1 and CDR2 (germline): MNHNS, SASEGT. The CDR3 extends over 16 amino acids. V was cut by 0 bases and J by 0 bases, with 9 bases left in between. This chain's CDR3 is CASSEAVGPSGNTIYF. The CDR3 region has the DNA TGTGCCAGCAGTGAAGCGGTCGGTCCCTCTGGAAACACCATATATTTT.

The V and J genes are TRBV19 and TRBJ2-7; no clear D. Germline V CDR1 and CDR2: LNHDA, SQIVND (reference sequence). The CDR3 is 15 residues long. Trimming cost V 3 bases and J 0 bases, with 12 bases left between them. CDR3: CASSITAISSYEQYF. The CDR3, as DNA: TGTGCCAGTAGTATTACAGCTATTAGCTCCTACGAGCAGTACTTC.

The chain joins TRBV6-6 to TRBJ2-7; TRBD1 matches at 8 bases. The CDR3 length is 13 residues. J was trimmed by 3 bases and V by 7 bases; bases with no gene match: 5. CDR1 MNHNY and CDR2 SVGAGI come from the germline V gene (reference sequence). The CDR3 spells CASNGQGIYEQYF. The CDR3 DNA follows: TGTGCCAGCAATGGACAGGGAATCTACGAGCAGTACTTC.

This chain uses TRBV18 with TRBJ2-5, with D hard to call. CDR3 length: 13 residues. V was pared by 5 bases and J by 2 bases, with 9 bases between. The germline V gene encodes CDR1 KGHSH and CDR2 LQKENI. The CDR3 loop is CASSEERQETQYF. The CDR3 coding sequence is TGTGCCAGCTCAGAGGAGAGGCAAGAGACCCAGTACTTC.

The DNA of the CDR3 is TGCAGCGGAGGCGGGAGAGGGGAGACCCAGTACTTC. Its translation: CSGGGRGETQYF. The chain joins TRBV29-1 to TRBJ2-5; 7 bases agree with TRBD2. V trimming: 7 bases; J trimming: 5 bases; junction bases outside the gene matches: 7. In germline, CDR1 is SQVTM, CDR2 ANQGSEA. This CDR3 spans 12 amino acids.

This sequence joins TRBV29-1 and TRBJ2-7; 10 bases fit TRBD2. Germline values: CDR1 SQVTM, CDR2 ANQGSEA. Unmatched junction bases numbered 5, after V lost 3 bases and J lost 6 bases. The CDR3 covers 13 residues. The DNA for the CDR3 is TGCAGCGTTGATGGGGGGACTAGCGTCGAGCAGTACTTC. Amino acid sequence: CSVDGGTSVEQYF.

The chain links TRBV27 to TRBJ1-1, with 8 nucleotides matching TRBD1. CDR1 and CDR2 (germline): MNHEY, SMNVEV (reference sequence). This CDR3 is built from 17 residues. The J segment lost 4 bases and the V segment lost 3 bases, leaving 13 bases of the junction unmatched. In nucleotides, the CDR3 is TGTGCCAGCAGTTTTCGCGGCAGGGGGCTGTCTAGCACTGAAGCTTTCTTT. Amino acid sequence: CASSFRGRGLSSTEAFF.